The clone carrying this TCR beta chain has a count of ten or more. This sample's time point: persistent/refractory GD, antithyroid drugs over 5 years with positive TRAb. Making the TCR library involved RNA that had been extracted from PBMCs. The patients were enrolled through endocrinology in Xi'an, China. This specimen comes from a study of regulatory T cells in long-lasting Graves disease. About the study: Persistent Graves' disease denoted over 5 years of antithyroid drugs plus positive TSH receptor antibodies.

The V end was cut by 0 bases, the J end by 5 bases, with 4 bases between. Germline V gene data show CDR1 as SNHLY and CDR2 as FYNNEI. CDR3 size: 13 residues. Through Arm-PCR of CDR3 regions and iRepertoire HTBI primers, TCR beta libraries were built. TCRdb fed the multiplex PCR reads into MiXCR, producing one record per CDR3 protein. Among roughly 500,000 distinct CDR3 sequences, about a fifth were seen once, and the ten largest hold 7% to 9%. The sequences come from peripheral blood mononuclear cells (PBMCs), collected when the disease was refractory, from a patient treated with antithyroid drugs. The chain recombines TRBV2 with TRBJ2-2; D gene ambiguous. This clonotype was obtained from a female donor with Graves disease. The CDR3 protein is CASSEARTGELFF. CDR3 sequence (DNA): TGTGCCAGCAGTGAAGCGAGGACCGGGGAGCTGTTTTTT.